These 30 T cell receptor beta chains were all obtained from the same sample, sequenced in a study of brain T cells in children with intractable seizures. TCRdb's copy holds only in-frame clones and misses some; the assay was immunoSEQ multiplex PCR. The table includes about 340,000 clones, about 93% detected once. Time point indicated: blood from clinic visit 5 months post-surgery; TSC patient then seizure free. Sample: peripheral blood, taken less than 6 months after surgery. All receptors come from a boy under three years old with tuberous sclerosis and intractable seizures.

This chain connects TRBV6-5 to TRBJ2-7; 8 nucleotides agree with TRBD1. The V segment lost 0 bases and the J segment 2 bases; nucleotides outside the gene matches: 3. The CDR3 length is 15 residues. Germline V lookup: CDR1 MNHEY, CDR2 SVGAGI. This CDR3 is CASSYSAQGAYEQYF. The DNA for the CDR3 is TGTGCCAGCAGTTACTCGGCACAGGGGGCCTACGAGCAGTACTTC.

The V gene is TRBV2, the J gene TRBJ1-2; TRBD1 matches 11 bases. The CDR3 covers 15 residues. Per the germline V gene, CDR1 is SNHLY and CDR2 is FYNNEI. With 4 bases clipped from V and 4 bases from J, the junction kept 5 bases outside the gene matches. This CDR3 is CASSGTGGKGYGYTF. Written as DNA, the CDR3 is TGTGCCAGCAGTGGGACAGGGGGCAAGGGCTATGGCTACACCTTC. The full variable domain, in which reference TRBV2 and TRBJ1-2 provide the parts outside the CDR3, is EPEVTQTPSHQVTQMGQEVILRCVPISNHLYFYWYRQILGQKVEFLVSFYNNEISEKSEIFDDQFSVERPDGSNFTLKIRSTKLEDSAMYFCASSGTGGKGYGYTFGSGTRLTVV.

The chain links TRBV7-9 to TRBJ2-1; D perhaps matches TRBD2 (6 bases). The ends were cut back, 3 bases at V and 7 bases at J, with 19 bases in the middle. In germline, CDR1 is SEHNR, CDR2 FQNEAQ (reference sequence). This CDR3 contains 16 residues. The CDR3 nucleotides read TGTGCCAGCAGCTTCAATACGCGGGAAATTCCTAATGAGCAGTTCTTC. Its protein product is CASSFNTREIPNEQFF.

The rearrangement joins TRBV5-1 to TRBJ2-1; unclear D gene. Between the trimmed V and J ends, which lost 4 bases and 6 bases, there was a span of 20 bases. This CDR3 spans 16 amino acids. In germline, CDR1 is SGHRS, CDR2 YFSETQ. The CDR3, as DNA: TGCGCCAGCAGCCTACGAAAAGGGATTGGAGCCAATGAGCAGTTCTTC. Protein product: CASSLRKGIGANEQFF.

This clone was found once. V usage is TRBV9 and J usage is TRBJ1-2; D is ambiguous. The CDR3 runs 14 residues. The germline V and J ends were trimmed by 3 bases and 7 bases, with 16 bases remaining between them. Germline loops: CDR1 SGDLS, CDR2 YYNGEE. CDR3 sequence: CASSGGGVRFGYTF. The CDR3 DNA reads TGTGCCAGCAGCGGCGGAGGAGTTCGGTTTGGCTACACCTTC.

There are a few counts of this clone. The V call is TRBV6-5, the J call TRBJ2-3; TRBD1 matches 7 bases. CDR1 and CDR2 from the germline V gene are MNHEY and SVGAGI. V shed 3 bases, J shed 3 bases, and the junction held 6 bases outside the gene matches. The CDR3 totals 15 residues. The chain's CDR3 is CASSYKDRVTDTQYF. For the CDR3, the DNA is TGTGCCAGCAGTTATAAAGACAGGGTTACAGATACGCAGTATTTT.

The rearrangement joins TRBV10-3 to TRBJ1-2; D uncertain. Between the trimmed V and J ends, which lost 6 bases and 4 bases, there was a span of 12 bases. CDR3 size: 13 residues. Germline assignment: CDR1 ENHRY and CDR2 SYGVKD. The CDR3 DNA reads as TGTGCCATCAGGTCTCTGGGCCCCTATGGCTACACCTTC. Its protein product is CAIRSLGPYGYTF.

This clone was picked up one time. Here the CDR3 DNA reads TGTGCCAGCAGTTTATCCGATTCCCCTCCCCTCAGGGGGCTGACAGATACGCAGTATTTT. Protein: CASSLSDSPPLRGLTDTQYF. This chain uses TRBV28 with TRBJ2-3; 8 bases are shared with TRBD1. The CDR3 runs 20 residues. Germline assignment: CDR1 MDHEN and CDR2 SYDVKM. V was clipped by 1 base and J by 3 bases; unmatched bases: 18.

The chain links TRBV11-3 to TRBJ2-1, with 12 bases lining up with TRBD2. The V and J ends lost 3 bases and 6 bases, in that order; junction bases with no gene match: 6. The CDR3 is made up of 16 amino acids. Germline V gene lookup returns CDR1 SGHNT and CDR2 YENEEA. The CDR3 sequence is CASSFDGTSGSNEQFF. DNA for the CDR3: TGTGCCAGCAGCTTCGACGGGACTAGCGGGTCCAATGAGCAGTTCTTC. The full variable domain, its missing parts supplied by reference TRBV11-3 and TRBJ2-1, is EAGVVQSPRYKIIEKKQPVAFWCNPISGHNTLYWYLQNLGQGPELLIRYENEEAVDDSQLPKDRFSAERLKGVDSTLKIQPAELGDSAVYLCASSFDGTSGSNEQFFGPGTRLTVL.

The rearrangement uses TRBV30 and TRBJ2-6, with D unresolved. V lost 7 bases, J lost 0 bases, and 4 bases lay in between. Germline V lookup: CDR1 GTSNPN, CDR2 SVGIG (reference sequence). CDR3 length: 12 amino acids. Written as DNA, the CDR3 is TGTGCCTCCCTCTCTGGGGCCAACGTCCTGACTTTC. Translating gives CASLSGANVLTF.

The chain links TRBV11-2 to TRBJ2-3; D gene ambiguous. CDR3 length: 14 amino acids. In germline, CDR1 is SGHAT, CDR2 FQNNGV. V lost 1 base to trimming and J lost 2 bases, with 7 bases between them. CDR3 DNA sequence: TGTGCCAGCAGCTTAGCCGGCCTCACAGATACGCAGTATTTT. It is translated as CASSLAGLTDTQYF.

Many counts were recorded for this clone. The chain employs TRBV9 and TRBJ1-3; unclear D gene. V was clipped by 0 bases and J by 2 bases, with 9 bases between them. This CDR3 region has 15 residues. Germline V gene sequence: CDR1 SGDLS, CDR2 YYNGEE. The CDR3 nucleotides are TGTGCCAGCAGCGTAGGCGGCTCTCCTGGAAACACCATATATTTT. It yields the protein CASSVGGSPGNTIYF.

The chain combines TRBV19 with TRBJ1-1; a weak D match, TRBD1 (6 bases). Between the trimmed V and J ends, which lost 4 bases and 0 bases, there was a span of 9 bases. This CDR3 is 14 amino acids long. CDR1 and CDR2 from the germline V gene are LNHDA and SQIVND (reference sequence). CDR3 sequence: CASSTDSMNTEAFF. In DNA form, the CDR3 reads TGTGCCAGTAGTACGGACAGCATGAACACTGAAGCTTTCTTT.

V and J are TRBV5-8 and TRBJ1-2; no reliable D call. Germline V CDR1 and CDR2: SGHTS, YDEGEE. Trimming removed 0 bases at V and 6 bases at J, with 12 bases between. The CDR3 extends over 14 amino acids. CDR3 DNA: TGTGCCAGCAGCTTGGTGGAGGTGGCGGATGGCTACACCTTC. It codes for CASSLVEVADGYTF. The whole variable domain, remainder taken from reference TRBV5-8 and TRBJ1-2, is EAGVTQSPTHLIKTRGQQATLRCSPISGHTSVYWYQQALGLGLQFLLWYDEGEERNRGNFPPRFSGRQFPNYSSELNVNALELEDSALYLCASSLVEVADGYTFGSGTRLTVV.

The sample holds a few counts of this clone. The CDR3 region is CASSAGQKNTIYF. For the CDR3, the DNA is TGTGCCAGCAGCGCTGGACAGAAAAACACCATATATTTT. V usage is TRBV9 and J usage is TRBJ1-3; TRBD1 is a possible D gene (6 bases). The V and J ends lost 3 bases and 6 bases respectively, with 10 bases between them. There are 13 residues in the CDR3. The germline CDR1 and CDR2 sequences are SGDLS and YYNGEE. Full variable domain (remainder filled in from reference TRBV9 and TRBJ1-3): DSGVTQTPKHLITATGQRVTLRCSPRSGDLSVYWYQQSLDQGLQFLIQYYNGEERAKGNILERFSAQQFPDLHSELNLSSLELGDSALYFCASSAGQKNTIYFGEGSWLTVV.

A remark on this clone: This CDR3 is also generated by other DNA sequences in the sample. V gene TRBV11-3 combines with J gene TRBJ2-3; no definite D call. This CDR3 spans 12 amino acids. CDR1 is SGHNT and CDR2 is YENEEA in the germline V gene. V was trimmed by 1 base and J by 3 bases, leaving 2 bases between them. The CDR3 coding sequence is TGTGCCAGCAGCTTAGGGACAGATACGCAGTATTTT. Translated, it gives CASSLGTDTQYF.

V is TRBV25-1 and J is TRBJ2-3; D is unclear. The CDR3 sequence is 14 residues long. The germline CDR1 and CDR2 sequences are MGHDK and SYGVNS. Between the trimmed V and J ends, which lost 3 bases and 0 bases, there was a span of 7 bases. CDR3 coding DNA: TGTGCCAGCAGTGACGAGGTCAGCACAGATACGCAGTATTTT. It specifies CASSDEVSTDTQYF.

The CDR3 region is CASSDAGNQPQHF. CDR3 coding DNA: TGTGCCAGCTCTGACGCGGGGAATCAGCCCCAGCATTTT. The chain couples TRBV18 to TRBJ1-5; D uncertain. Germline values: CDR1 KGHSH, CDR2 LQKENI. The CDR3 extends over 13 amino acids. V lost 6 bases and J 4 bases, leaving 10 bases between the germline ends.

The chain couples TRBV27 to TRBJ1-1; 8 bases agree with TRBD1. Germline CDR1 reads MNHEY; CDR2 reads SMNVEV (reference sequence). CDR3 length: 14 amino acids. Losses at the gene ends were 8 bases for V and 2 bases for J; bases not matched to a gene: 7. DNA of the CDR3: TGTGCCAGCGACAGGGGATCTGTCAACACTGAAGCTTTCTTT. Its translation: CASDRGSVNTEAFF.

The CDR3 DNA reads TGTGCCAGCAGTCAGACCGCCCGCTCTGGAAACACCATATATTTT. Amino acid sequence: CASSQTARSGNTIYF. The chain joins TRBV2 to TRBJ1-3, with no clear D. CDR1 SNHLY and CDR2 FYNNEI come from the germline V gene. The CDR3 has 15 residues. The V gene lost 5 bases and the J gene lost 0 bases, with 11 bases spanning the gap. Full variable domain (rest looked up from reference TRBV2 and TRBJ1-3): EPEVTQTPSHQVTQMGQEVILRCVPISNHLYFYWYRQILGQKVEFLVSFYNNEISEKSEIFDDQFSVERPDGSNFTLKIRSTKLEDSAMYFCASSQTARSGNTIYFGEGSWLTVV.

This rearrangement joins TRBV27 to TRBJ2-3, with D perhaps matching TRBD2 (7 bases). Germline lookup yields CDR1 MNHEY and CDR2 SMNVEV (reference sequence). The V and J ends lost 2 bases and 3 bases respectively, with 27 bases between them. The CDR3 has 20 amino acids. The CDR3 region has the DNA TGTGCCAGCAGTTTAAAAGTGTTTAGGTCGGGGGGCCAACGAACAGATACGCAGTATTTT. It encodes CASSLKVFRSGGQRTDTQYF.

This chain uses TRBV6-5 with TRBJ1-4; D not certain. The germline CDR1 and CDR2 sequences are MNHEY and SVGAGI. The CDR3 sequence is 15 residues long. Trimming pared 5 bases from V and 7 bases from J, leaving 17 bases between. The CDR3 nucleotides read TGTGCCAGCAGTCCCACGTACCGGCAGCTTGAAAAACTGTTTTTT. This encodes CASSPTYRQLEKLFF.

This clone was recorded only once. This sequence joins TRBV28 and TRBJ2-7, with TRBD2 matching 12 bases. This CDR3 comprises 17 residues. Germline CDR1 MDHEN, CDR2 SYDVKM. V lost 3 bases to trimming and J lost 0 bases; unmatched junction nucleotides: 6. CDR3 region: CASSFGTSGRNSYEQYF. The CDR3 bases are TGTGCCAGCAGTTTCGGAACTAGCGGGAGGAACTCCTACGAGCAGTACTTC.

The chain is built from TRBV11-3 and TRBJ2-2, with D possibly TRBD1 on 6 matching bases. Trimming took off 5 bases at V and 1 base at J, with 11 bases between the two ends. Germline-derived CDR1 and CDR2 are SGHNT and YENEEA. CDR3 length: 15 amino acids. The CDR3 DNA is TGTGCCAGCAGCCTTCGACAGGAGAACACCGGGGAGCTGTTTTTT. Translation: CASSLRQENTGELFF.

V usage is TRBV6-5 and J usage is TRBJ1-2; possible D gene TRBD1, 5 bases. The ends were cut back, 2 bases at V and 8 bases at J, with 21 bases in the middle. The germline V gene has CDR1 MNHEY and CDR2 SVGAGI. CDR3 length equals 16 residues. CDR3 sequence: CASSYHSDSPSIGYTF. CDR3 in DNA: TGTGCCAGCAGTTACCACTCCGACAGTCCCTCAATAGGCTACACCTTC.

The genes are TRBV30 and TRBJ1-2; the match to TRBD1 covers 7 bases. Germline CDR1 GTSNPN, CDR2 SVGIG (reference sequence). The CDR3 extends over 16 amino acids. V was clipped by 5 bases and J by 4 bases; unmatched bases: 16. Written as DNA, the CDR3 is TGTGCCTGGGAGGGGGCAAAGACGGACAAGAGCTATGGCTACACCTTC. Its translation is CAWEGAKTDKSYGYTF.

The V and J genes are TRBV19 and TRBJ1-1; TRBD1 might be the D (6 bases). The CDR3 sequence is 15 residues long. V shed 7 bases and J shed 3 bases, with 18 bases lying between them. The germline gives CDR1 LNHDA, CDR2 SQIVND (reference sequence). The CDR3 region has the DNA TGTGCCAGTAACCTTTGGGGGGGGGCTGACACTGAAGCTTTCTTT. Amino acids: CASNLWGGADTEAFF.

The rearrangement uses TRBV2 and TRBJ1-5, with no clear D. Trimming left V 2 bases short and J 9 bases short, with 11 bases between. Germline V gene data show CDR1 as SNHLY and CDR2 as FYNNEI. The CDR3 has 13 amino acids. The CDR3 sequence: CASSENMVGPQHF. The DNA for the CDR3 is TGTGCCAGCAGTGAAAACATGGTTGGGCCCCAGCATTTT.

J is TRBJ2-7 and V is TRBV30, with D perhaps TRBD1 (6 bases). The V and J ends lost 8 bases and 4 bases respectively, with 21 bases between them. This CDR3 is 14 amino acids long. Germline V gene sequence: CDR1 GTSNPN, CDR2 SVGIG (reference sequence). The CDR3 region has the DNA TGTGCCGGGACCGGGACAAGAAATATTTACGAGCAGTACTTC. It specifies CAGTGTRNIYEQYF.

As regards this clone: The identical CDR3 is also encoded by other nucleotide sequences in the sample. This rearrangement joins TRBV5-6 to TRBJ1-1; D unresolved. The CDR3 extends over 11 amino acids. The germline V and J ends were trimmed by 1 base and 4 bases, with 2 bases remaining between them. The germline gives CDR1 SGHDT, CDR2 YYEEEE. The CDR3 loop is CASSLSTEAFF. In DNA, the CDR3 is TGTGCCAGCAGCTTGTCCACTGAAGCTTTCTTT. Supplemented by reference TRBV5-6 and TRBJ1-1, the full variable domain reads DAGVTQSPTHLIKTRGQQVTLRCSPKSGHDTVSWYQQALGQGPQFIFQYYEEEERQRGNFPDRFSGHQFPNYSSELNVNALLLGDSALYLCASSLSTEAFFGQGTRLTVV.